The clone carrying this T cell receptor (beta chain) has at least ten counts. Its target is unknown. The entry originates in a study of T-cell reconstitution after alpha-beta-depleted transplantation in children. Study-level results: Reportedly, only several hundred clones from non-depleted graft cells drove alpha-beta T-cell counts at about two months. One year after transplant, T-cell counts and diversity came mostly from newly produced T cells.

The CDR3 is 13 amino acids. The V end was cut by 3 bases, the J end by 0 bases, with 6 bases between. The germline V gene encodes CDR1 MNHEY and CDR2 SMNVEV (reference sequence). A library of TCRbeta sequences, prepared with unique molecular identifiers, was generated. TCRdb analysed the PCR reads with MiXCR anew, one entry per CDR3 protein. The table lists about 260,000 distinct CDR3 sequences, roughly 7.7% of them singletons. The TCR was taken from a male patient younger than 18 who had a stem cell transplant for acute lymphoblastic leukemia, so the T cells may come from the graft donor. The sample here was PBMCs, mostly from graft donor cells, taken 180 days after TCRalphabeta/CD19-depleted stem cell transplant. The chain uses TRBV27 and TRBJ2-7; D unresolved. The CDR3 DNA reads as TGTGCCAGCAGTTTCCTCAGCTCCTACGAGCAGTACTTC. It specifies CASSFLSSYEQYF.